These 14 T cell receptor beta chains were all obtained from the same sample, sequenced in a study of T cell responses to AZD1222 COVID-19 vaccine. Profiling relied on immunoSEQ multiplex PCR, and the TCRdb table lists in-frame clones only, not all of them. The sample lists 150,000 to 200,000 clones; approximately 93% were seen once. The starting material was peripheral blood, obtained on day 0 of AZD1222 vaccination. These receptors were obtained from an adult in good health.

As DNA, the CDR3 is TGTGCCAGCAGCGGACCCCCCGAGTGGGTTGGAGGCTCTAGTTCTGGAAACACCATATATTTT. It translates to CASSGPPEWVGGSSSGNTIYF. The V and J genes are TRBV13 and TRBJ1-3; D remains ambiguous. V was trimmed by 5 bases and J by 1 base, leaving 30 bases between them. Germline V gene lookup returns CDR1 PRHDT and CDR2 FYEKMQ (reference sequence). The length of the CDR3 is 21 residues. Combining the CDR3 with reference TRBV13 and TRBJ1-3 gives the whole variable domain AAGVIQSPRHLIKEKRETATLKCYPIPRHDTVYWYQQGPGQDPQFLISFYEKMQSDKGSIPDRFSAQQFSDYHSELNMSSLELGDSALYFCASSGPPEWVGGSSSGNTIYFGEGSWLTVV.

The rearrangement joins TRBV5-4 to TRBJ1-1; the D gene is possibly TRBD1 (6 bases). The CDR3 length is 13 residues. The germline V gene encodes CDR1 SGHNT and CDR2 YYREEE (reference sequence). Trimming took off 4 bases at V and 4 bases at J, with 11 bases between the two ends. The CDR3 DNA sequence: TGTGCCAGCAGCCCCCTAGGGGGCACTGAAGCTTTCTTT. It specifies CASSPLGGTEAFF.

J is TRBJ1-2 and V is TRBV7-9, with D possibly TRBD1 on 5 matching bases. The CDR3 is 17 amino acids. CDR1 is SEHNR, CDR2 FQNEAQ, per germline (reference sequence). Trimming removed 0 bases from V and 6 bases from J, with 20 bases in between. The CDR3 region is CASSLASGWGRPDGYTF. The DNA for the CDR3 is TGTGCCAGCAGCTTAGCTTCGGGGTGGGGGAGGCCGGATGGCTACACCTTC.

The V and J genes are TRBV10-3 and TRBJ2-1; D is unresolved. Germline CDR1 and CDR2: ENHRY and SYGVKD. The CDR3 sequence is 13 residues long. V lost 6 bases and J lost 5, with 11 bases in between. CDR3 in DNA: TGTGCCATCAGGCTTGGTGGACACAATGAGCAGTTCTTC. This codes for CAIRLGGHNEQFF.

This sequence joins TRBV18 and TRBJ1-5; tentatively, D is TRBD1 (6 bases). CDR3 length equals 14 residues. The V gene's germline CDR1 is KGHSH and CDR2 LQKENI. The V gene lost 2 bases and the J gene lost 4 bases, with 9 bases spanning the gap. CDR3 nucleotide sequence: TGTGCCAGCTCACCAGCAGGGGTGAATCAGCCCCAGCATTTT. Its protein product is CASSPAGVNQPQHF. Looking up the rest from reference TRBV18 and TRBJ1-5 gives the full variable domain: NAGVMQNPRHLVRRRGQEARLRCSPMKGHSHVYWYRQLPEEGLKFMVYLQKENIIDESGMPKERFSAEFPKEGPSILRIQQVVRGDSAAYFCASSPAGVNQPQHFGDGTRLSIL.

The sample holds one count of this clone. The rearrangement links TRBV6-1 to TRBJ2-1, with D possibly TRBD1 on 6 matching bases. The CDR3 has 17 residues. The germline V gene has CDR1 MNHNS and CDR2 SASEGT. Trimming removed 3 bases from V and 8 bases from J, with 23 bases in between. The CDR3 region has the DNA TGTGCCAGCAGTGAGGGGCCAGACAGGTTCGAGCTCGATGAGCAGTTCTTC. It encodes CASSEGPDRFELDEQFF.

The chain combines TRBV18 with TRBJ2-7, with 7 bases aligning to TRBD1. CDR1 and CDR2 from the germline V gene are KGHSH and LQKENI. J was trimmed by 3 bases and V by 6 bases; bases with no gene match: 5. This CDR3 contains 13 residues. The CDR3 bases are TGTGCCAGCTCCCCGGGACAGTACTACGAGCAGTACTTC. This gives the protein CASSPGQYYEQYF.

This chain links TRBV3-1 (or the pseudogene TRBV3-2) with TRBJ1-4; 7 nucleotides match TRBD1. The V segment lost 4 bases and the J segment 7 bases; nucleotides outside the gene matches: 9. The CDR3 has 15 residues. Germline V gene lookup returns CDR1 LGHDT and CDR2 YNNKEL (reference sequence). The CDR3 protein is CASSPITGVGEKLFF. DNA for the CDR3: TGTGCCAGCAGCCCCATCACAGGGGTTGGTGAAAAACTGTTTTTT.

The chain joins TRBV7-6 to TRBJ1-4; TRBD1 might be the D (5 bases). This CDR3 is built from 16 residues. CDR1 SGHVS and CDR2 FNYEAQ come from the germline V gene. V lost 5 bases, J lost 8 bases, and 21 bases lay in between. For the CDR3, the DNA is TGTGCCAGCAGCCTAGGGGCTGGGTTCGTGGTCGAAAAACTGTTTTTT. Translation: CASSLGAGFVVEKLFF.

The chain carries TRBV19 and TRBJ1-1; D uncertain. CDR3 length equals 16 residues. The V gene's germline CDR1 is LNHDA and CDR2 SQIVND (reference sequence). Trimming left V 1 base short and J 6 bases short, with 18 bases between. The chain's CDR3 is CASSIGVTVSGAEAFF. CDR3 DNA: TGTGCCAGTAGTATAGGGGTAACAGTCTCGGGCGCTGAAGCTTTCTTT.

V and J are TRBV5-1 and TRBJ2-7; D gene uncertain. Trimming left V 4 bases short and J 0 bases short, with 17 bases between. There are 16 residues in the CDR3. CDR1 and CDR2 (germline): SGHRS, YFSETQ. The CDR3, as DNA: TGCGCCAGCAGCCCCAATTCCGGGTCCCACTCCTACGAGCAGTACTTC. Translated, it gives CASSPNSGSHSYEQYF.

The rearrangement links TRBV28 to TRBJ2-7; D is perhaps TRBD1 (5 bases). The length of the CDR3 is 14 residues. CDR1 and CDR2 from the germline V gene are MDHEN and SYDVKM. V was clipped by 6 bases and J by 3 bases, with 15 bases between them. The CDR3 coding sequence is TGTGCCAGCAGCGGCCCGATGACAGACTACGAGCAGTACTTC. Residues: CASSGPMTDYEQYF. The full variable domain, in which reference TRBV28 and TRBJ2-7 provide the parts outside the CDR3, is DVKVTQSSRYLVKRTGEKVFLECVQDMDHENMFWYRQDPGLGLRLIYFSYDVKMKEKGDIPEGYSVSREKKERFSLILESASTNQTSMYLCASSGPMTDYEQYFGPGTRLTVT.

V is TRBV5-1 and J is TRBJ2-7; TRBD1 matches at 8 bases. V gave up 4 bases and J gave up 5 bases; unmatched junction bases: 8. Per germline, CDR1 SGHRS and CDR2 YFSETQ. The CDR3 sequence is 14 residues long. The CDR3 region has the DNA TGCGCCAGCAGCAGACTGACAGGGGTACACGAGCAGTACTTC. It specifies CASSRLTGVHEQYF.

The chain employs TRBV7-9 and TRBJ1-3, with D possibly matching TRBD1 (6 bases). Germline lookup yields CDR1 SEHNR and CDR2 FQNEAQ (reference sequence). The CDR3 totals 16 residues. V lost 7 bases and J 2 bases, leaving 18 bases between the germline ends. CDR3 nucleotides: TGTGCCAGCATGCACAGGGACTTACACGCTGGAAACACCATATATTTT. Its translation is CASMHRDLHAGNTIYF.